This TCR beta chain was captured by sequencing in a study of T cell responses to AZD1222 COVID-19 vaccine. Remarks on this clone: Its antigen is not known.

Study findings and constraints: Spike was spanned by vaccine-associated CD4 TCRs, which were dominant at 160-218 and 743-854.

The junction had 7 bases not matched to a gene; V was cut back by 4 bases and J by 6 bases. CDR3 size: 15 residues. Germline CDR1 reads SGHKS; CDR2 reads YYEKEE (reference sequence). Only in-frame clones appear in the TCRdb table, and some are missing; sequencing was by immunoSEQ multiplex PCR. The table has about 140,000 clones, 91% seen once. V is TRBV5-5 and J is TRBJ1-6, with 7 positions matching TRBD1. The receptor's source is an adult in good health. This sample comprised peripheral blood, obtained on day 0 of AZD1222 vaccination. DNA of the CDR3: TGTGCCAGCAGCCCTCTAGGGGGCACTAATTCACCCCTCCACTTT. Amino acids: CASSPLGGTNSPLHF.